The clone carrying this TCR beta chain was recorded at least ten times. Its antigen is as yet unknown. The cDNA came from 5'RACE with 10-nucleotide random UMIs. TCRdb re-derived calls from the 5' RACE reads in MiXCR, one entry per CDR3 protein. The repertoire consists of more than 20,000 distinct CDR3 sequences, with about 2.5% occurring once and the leading ten covering approximately 2.2%. These data belong to a study of neurological immune-mediated disorders. The study, taken as a whole, reports: On phylogenetic grouping, the repertoires of 18 of 34 multiple sclerosis patients fell within one related-CDR3 cluster, constituting a possible signature.

The CDR3 contains 13 residues. After removal of 2 bases from V and 3 bases from J, the junction contained 4 bases not matched to a gene. Germline CDR1 reads DFQATT; CDR2 reads SNEGSKA (reference sequence). The origin of this receptor is a woman in her 50s with multiple sclerosis. The V gene is TRBV20-1, the J gene TRBJ2-7; 7 bases map to TRBD2. Sequenced material: PBMCs. CDR3 in amino acids: CSARSGVGYEQYF. CDR3 nucleotides: TGCAGTGCTAGAAGCGGGGTGGGCTACGAGCAGTACTTC.